The present T cell receptor (beta chain) was sequenced within a study of T-cell reconstitution after alpha-beta-depleted transplantation in children. The germline V gene encodes CDR1 SGHTA and CDR2 FQGNSA. The CDR3 consists of 17 residues. Germline trimming cut 6 bases from V and 3 bases from J; bases unmatched to any gene: 9. This clonotype was observed a handful of times. What it recognizes is unknown. It was with unique molecular identifiers that the TCRbeta library was prepared. TCRdb processed the PCR reads anew with MiXCR; each CDR3 protein has one entry. The table has some 460,000 distinct CDR3 sequences, roughly 15% seen once; the top ten hold 25% to 30%. Study results and limitations: Several hundred rapidly expanded clones from non-depleted graft cells reportedly supplied alpha-beta T cells about two months post-transplant.

V and J are TRBV7-2 and TRBJ2-3; 13 bases fit TRBD2. The source material was PBMCs, mostly from graft donor cells, sampled 360 days after TCRalphabeta/CD19-depleted stem cell transplant. This receptor was taken from a boy less than two years old who had a stem cell transplant for Wiskott-Aldrich syndrome, so the T cells may come from the graft donor. The CDR3: CASSLLAGGPPTDTQYF. The CDR3 nucleotides read TGTGCCAGCAGTCTACTAGCGGGAGGGCCCCCGACAGATACGCAGTATTTT.